This T cell receptor beta chain was recorded in a study of blood T cell repertoires in COVID-19 (dated by TCRdb to 2020 to 2021). Concerning the study at large: Collaborator samples came from the United States, Italy and Spain and covered acute and convalescent phases of COVID-19. The material from the prospective study consisted of cDNA or gDNA derived from T cells, B-cell-depleted T cells, or PBMCs. The dataset comprised deeply sampled blood TCRbeta repertoires from subjects exposed to, actively infected with, or recovered from COVID-19. The repertoires were released in a freely available public database intended as a resource for research on the immune response to SARS-CoV-2. The samples were drawn from the first 160 participants of the ongoing ImmuneRACE study and from about 1,200 subjects provided by 6 global collaborators. Nearly every sample came with metadata listing a de-identified subject ID, COVID-19 status, age in years and sex. HLA class I and class II types, where available, came from metadata supplied by the sample provider rather than from assay-based typing.

Each collaborating institution followed its own protocols to collect whole blood in K2EDTA tubes. For TCRbeta analysis, collaborators shipped samples as frozen whole blood, isolated PBMCs, or DNA extracted from either of those sample types. The CDR3 has 15 amino acids, counting the end cysteine and phenylalanine. Just CDR3 DNA is preserved here, 45 bases in frame from base 1. The germline V and J ends show losses of 0 bases and 7 bases respectively, and no gene match explains 6 bases of the junction. As encoded in the germline V gene, CDR1 is SGDLS while CDR2 is YYNGEE. The investigation overall reported the following: How much clinical and demographic metadata was included differed by source and by participant, and the metadata was provided uncurated.

On this clone: Its antigen specificity is not known. No base quality values were provided; no much bigger clone lies one nucleotide off.

TCRbeta CDR3 regions were amplified from genomic DNA by means of the immunoSEQ Assay, a bias-controlled multiplex PCR. The authors processed their data as follows. The number of nucleated cells in each sample was estimated from the amplification of reference gene primers within the assay. To quantify the absolute abundance of each unique TCRbeta CDR3 rearrangement, sequence reads were collapsed and filtered. Productive Simpson clonality was computed per sample as the square root of Simpson's diversity index over productive rearrangements. TCRdb holds this immuneACCESS table with in-frame rearrangements only. Some clones are missing; in checked studies, unresolved V genes explain under half, and the rest has no known cause. From that table come the V and J calls and clone size; the DNA was used to work out D and trimming. For this sample there are some 250,000 clones; 75% to 90% appear just once. Jointly, the top ten make up more than 25% of the sample.

Material for sequencing was peripheral blood. The chain uses TRBV9 and TRBJ2-5; 10 bases in between match TRBD1. This receptor was identified in a man aged 35 to 55 with acute or convalescent COVID-19. The bases read TGTGCCAGCAGCGTAGAGGGACAGGGGAAAGGGACCCAGTACTTC. This codes for CASSVEGQGKGTQYF.